This TCR beta chain was recorded in a study of regulatory T cells. V was pared by 4 bases and J by 5 bases, with 5 bases of the junction left unmatched. The CDR3 loop spans 13 amino acids. Germline loops: CDR1 SGHRS, CDR2 YFSETQ. A word on this clone: This CDR3 is also generated by other DNA sequences in the sample.

The primer mix had 52 TRBV and 13 TRBJ primers. Clones were read by immunoSEQ multiplex PCR, and TCRdb kept only the in-frame ones, dropping some. Here the sample spans 20,000 to 25,000 clones, approximately 93% being singletons. Material: CD8+ T cells sorted from blood. This TCR was sampled from a child under 10 years old with CD3G deficiency. The chain uses TRBV5-1 and TRBJ2-7, with TRBD1 matching 8 bases. The CDR3 is CASSPQGADEQYF. The CDR3, as DNA: TGCGCCAGCAGCCCCCAGGGGGCCGACGAGCAGTACTTC.